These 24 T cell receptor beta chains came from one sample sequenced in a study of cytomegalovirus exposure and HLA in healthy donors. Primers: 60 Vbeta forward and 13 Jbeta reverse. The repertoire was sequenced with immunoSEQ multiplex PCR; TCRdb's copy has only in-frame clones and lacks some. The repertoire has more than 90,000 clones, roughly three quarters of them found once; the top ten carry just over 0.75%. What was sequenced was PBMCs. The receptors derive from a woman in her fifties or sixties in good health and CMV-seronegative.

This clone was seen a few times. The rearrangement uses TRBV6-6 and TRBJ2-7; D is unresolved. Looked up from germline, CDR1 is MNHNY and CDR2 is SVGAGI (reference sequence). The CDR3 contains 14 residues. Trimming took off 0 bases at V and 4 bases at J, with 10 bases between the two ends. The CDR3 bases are TGTGCCAGCAGTTACTCTCCAGAAACATACGAGCAGTACTTC. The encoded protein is CASSYSPETYEQYF.

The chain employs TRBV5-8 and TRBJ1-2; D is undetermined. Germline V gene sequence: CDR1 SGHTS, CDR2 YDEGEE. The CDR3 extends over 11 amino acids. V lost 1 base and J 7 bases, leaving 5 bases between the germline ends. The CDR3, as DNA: TGTGCCAGCAGCTTGACTCTTGGCTACACCTTC. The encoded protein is CASSLTLGYTF.

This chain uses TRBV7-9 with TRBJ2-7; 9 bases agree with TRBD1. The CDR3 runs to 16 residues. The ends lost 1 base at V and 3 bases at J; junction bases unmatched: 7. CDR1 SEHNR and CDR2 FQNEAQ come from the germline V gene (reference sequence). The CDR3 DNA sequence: TGTGCCAGCAGCTTAGTAGGGGACAGGGCGGTCTACGAGCAGTACTTC. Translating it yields CASSLVGDRAVYEQYF.

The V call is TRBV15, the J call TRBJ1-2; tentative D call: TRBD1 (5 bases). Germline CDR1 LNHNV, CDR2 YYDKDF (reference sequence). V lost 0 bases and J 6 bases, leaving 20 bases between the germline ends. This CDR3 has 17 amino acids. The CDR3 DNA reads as TGTGCCACCAGCAGAGATCCACAGGCAGGGCGGATCGATGGCTACACCTTC. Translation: CATSRDPQAGRIDGYTF.

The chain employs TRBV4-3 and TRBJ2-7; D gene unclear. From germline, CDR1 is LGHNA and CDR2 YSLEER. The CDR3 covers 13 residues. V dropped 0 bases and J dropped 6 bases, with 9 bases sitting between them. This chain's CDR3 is CASSQDPGREQYF. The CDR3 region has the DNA TGCGCCAGCAGCCAAGACCCTGGGCGCGAGCAGTACTTC.

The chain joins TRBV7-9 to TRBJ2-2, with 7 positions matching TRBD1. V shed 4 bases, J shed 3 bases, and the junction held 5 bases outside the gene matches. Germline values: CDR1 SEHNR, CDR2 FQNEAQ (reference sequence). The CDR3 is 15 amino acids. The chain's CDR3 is CASSYAGQDTGELFF. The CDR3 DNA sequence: TGTGCCAGCAGCTACGCCGGACAGGACACCGGGGAGCTGTTTTTT.

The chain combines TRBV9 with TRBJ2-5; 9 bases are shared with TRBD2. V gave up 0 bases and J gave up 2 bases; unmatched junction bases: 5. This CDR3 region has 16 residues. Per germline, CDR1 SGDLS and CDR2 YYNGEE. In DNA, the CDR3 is TGTGCCAGCAGCGTAGGGCGGACTAGCGCTCAAGAGACCCAGTACTTC. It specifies CASSVGRTSAQETQYF.

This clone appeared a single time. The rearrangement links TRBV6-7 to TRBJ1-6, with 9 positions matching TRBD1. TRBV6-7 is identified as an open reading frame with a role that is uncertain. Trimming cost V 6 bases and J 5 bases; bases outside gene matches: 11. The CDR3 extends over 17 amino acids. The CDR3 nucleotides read TGTGCCAGCAGATCTATACAGGGGGCCAATAATAATTCACCCCTCCACTTT. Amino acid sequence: CASRSIQGANNNSPLHF.

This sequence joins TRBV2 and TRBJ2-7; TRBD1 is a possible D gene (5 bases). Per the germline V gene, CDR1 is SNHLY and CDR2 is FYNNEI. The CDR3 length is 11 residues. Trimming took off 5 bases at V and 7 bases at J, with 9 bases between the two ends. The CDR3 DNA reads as TGTGCCAGCAGTATAGGGGTTGAGCAGTACTTC. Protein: CASSIGVEQYF.

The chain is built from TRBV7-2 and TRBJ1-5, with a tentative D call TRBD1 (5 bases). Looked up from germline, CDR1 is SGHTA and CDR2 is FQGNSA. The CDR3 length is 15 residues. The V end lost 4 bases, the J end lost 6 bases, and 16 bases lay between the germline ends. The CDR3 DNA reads TGTGCCAGCAGCTACATGCTCGGGGGGGGTCAGCCCCAGCATTTT. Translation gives CASSYMLGGGQPQHF.

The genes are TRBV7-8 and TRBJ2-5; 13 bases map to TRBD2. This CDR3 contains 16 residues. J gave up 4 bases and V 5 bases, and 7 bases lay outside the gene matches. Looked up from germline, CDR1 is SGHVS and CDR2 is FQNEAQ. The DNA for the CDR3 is TGTGCCAGCAGCACAGGACTAGCGGGGGTATCAGAGACCCAGTACTTC. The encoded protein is CASSTGLAGVSETQYF.

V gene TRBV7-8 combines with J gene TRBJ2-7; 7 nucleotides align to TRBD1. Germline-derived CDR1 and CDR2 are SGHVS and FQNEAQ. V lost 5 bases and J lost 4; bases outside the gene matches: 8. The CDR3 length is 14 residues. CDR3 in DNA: TGTGCCAGCAGCATGGGGACAGCCGTTTACGAGCAGTACTTC. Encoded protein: CASSMGTAVYEQYF.

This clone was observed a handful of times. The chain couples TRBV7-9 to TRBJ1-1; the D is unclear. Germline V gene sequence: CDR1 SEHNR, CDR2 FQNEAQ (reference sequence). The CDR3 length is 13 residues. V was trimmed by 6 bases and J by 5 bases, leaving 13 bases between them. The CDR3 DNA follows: TGTGCCAGCAGTCCACGAGCGGAAACTGAAGCTTTCTTT. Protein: CASSPRAETEAFF.

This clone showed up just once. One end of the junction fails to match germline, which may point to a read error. The chain's CDR3 is CASTLAGGATGELFF. As DNA, the CDR3 is TGTGCCAGCACCTTAGCGGGAGGGGCCACCGGGGAGCTGTTTTTT. The chain combines TRBV7-6 with TRBJ2-2; 11 nucleotides line up with TRBD2. CDR3 length: 15 amino acids. The germline V gene encodes CDR1 SGHVS and CDR2 FNYEAQ.

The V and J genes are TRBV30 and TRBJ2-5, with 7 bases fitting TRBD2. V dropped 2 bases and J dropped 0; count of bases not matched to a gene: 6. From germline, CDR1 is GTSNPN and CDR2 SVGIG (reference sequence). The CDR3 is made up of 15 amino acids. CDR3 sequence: CAWSSGVAYQETQYF. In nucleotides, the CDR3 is TGTGCCTGGAGTAGCGGGGTGGCGTACCAAGAGACCCAGTACTTC.

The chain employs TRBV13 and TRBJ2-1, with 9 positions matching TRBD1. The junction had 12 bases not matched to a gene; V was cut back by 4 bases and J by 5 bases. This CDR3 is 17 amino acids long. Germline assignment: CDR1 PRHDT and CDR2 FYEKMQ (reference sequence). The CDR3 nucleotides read TGTGCCAGCAGCTCACGATCGGACAGGGGACCTCACAATGAGCAGTTCTTC. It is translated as CASSSRSDRGPHNEQFF. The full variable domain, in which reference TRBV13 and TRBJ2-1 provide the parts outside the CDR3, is AAGVIQSPRHLIKEKRETATLKCYPIPRHDTVYWYQQGPGQDPQFLISFYEKMQSDKGSIPDRFSAQQFSDYHSELNMSSLELGDSALYFCASSSRSDRGPHNEQFFGPGTRLTVL.

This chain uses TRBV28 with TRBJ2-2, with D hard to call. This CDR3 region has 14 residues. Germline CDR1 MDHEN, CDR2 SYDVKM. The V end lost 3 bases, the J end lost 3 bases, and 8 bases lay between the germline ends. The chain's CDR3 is CASSLRRYTGELFF. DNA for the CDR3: TGTGCCAGCAGTTTGCGGCGGTACACCGGGGAGCTGTTTTTT. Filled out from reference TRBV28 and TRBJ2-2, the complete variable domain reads DVKVTQSSRYLVKRTGEKVFLECVQDMDHENMFWYRQDPGLGLRLIYFSYDVKMKEKGDIPEGYSVSREKKERFSLILESASTNQTSMYLCASSLRRYTGELFFGEGSRLTVL.

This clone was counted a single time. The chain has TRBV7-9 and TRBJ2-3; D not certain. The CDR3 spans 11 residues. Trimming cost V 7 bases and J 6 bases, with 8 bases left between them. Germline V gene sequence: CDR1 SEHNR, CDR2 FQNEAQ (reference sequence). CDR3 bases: TGTGCCAGCAACCGCCAGGATACGCAGTATTTT. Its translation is CASNRQDTQYF.

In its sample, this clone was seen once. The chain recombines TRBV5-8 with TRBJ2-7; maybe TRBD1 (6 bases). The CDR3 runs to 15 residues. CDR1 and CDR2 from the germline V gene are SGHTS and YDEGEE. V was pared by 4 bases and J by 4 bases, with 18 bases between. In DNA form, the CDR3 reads TGTGCCAGCAGCCCAGGGACATCTACGGGGTACGAGCAGTACTTC. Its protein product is CASSPGTSTGYEQYF.

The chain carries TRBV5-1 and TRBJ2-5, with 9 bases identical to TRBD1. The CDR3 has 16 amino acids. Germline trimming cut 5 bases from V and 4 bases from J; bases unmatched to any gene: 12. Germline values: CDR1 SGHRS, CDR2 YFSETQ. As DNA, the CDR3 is TGCGCCAGCAGTTTACGCTCGGACAGGGGAAGAGAGACCCAGTACTTC. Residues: CASSLRSDRGRETQYF.

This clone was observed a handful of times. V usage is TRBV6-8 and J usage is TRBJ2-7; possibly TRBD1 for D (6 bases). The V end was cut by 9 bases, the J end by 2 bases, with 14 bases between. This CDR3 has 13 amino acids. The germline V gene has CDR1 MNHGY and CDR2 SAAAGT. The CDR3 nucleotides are TGTGCCAGTACCTTCGACAGGACCTACGAGCAGTACTTC. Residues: CASTFDRTYEQYF.

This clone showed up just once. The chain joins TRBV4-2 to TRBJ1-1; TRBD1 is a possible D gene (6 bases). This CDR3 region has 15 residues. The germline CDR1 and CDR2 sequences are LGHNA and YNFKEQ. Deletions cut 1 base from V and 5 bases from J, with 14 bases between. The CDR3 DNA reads TGTGCCAGCAGCCAAGGGACCGGGGGGCGGACTGAAGCTTTCTTT. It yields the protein CASSQGTGGRTEAFF.

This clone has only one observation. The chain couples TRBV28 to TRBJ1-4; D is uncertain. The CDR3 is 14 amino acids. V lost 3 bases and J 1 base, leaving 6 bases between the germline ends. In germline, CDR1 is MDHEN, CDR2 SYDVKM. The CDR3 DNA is TGTGCCAGCAGTTTCGAGGGAACTAATGAAAAACTGTTTTTT. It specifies CASSFEGTNEKLFF.

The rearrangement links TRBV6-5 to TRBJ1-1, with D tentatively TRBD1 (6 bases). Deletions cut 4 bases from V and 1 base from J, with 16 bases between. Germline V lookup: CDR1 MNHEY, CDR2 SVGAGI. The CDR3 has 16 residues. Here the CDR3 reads CASSSFPGGANTEAFF. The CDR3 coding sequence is TGTGCCAGCAGTTCCTTCCCTGGGGGCGCGAACACTGAAGCTTTCTTT.